This is a list of T cell receptor beta chains from one sample in a study of blood T cell repertoires in COVID-19. Here immunoSEQ multiplex PCR was the method, and the copy in TCRdb shows in-frame clones only, minus some. The sample lists roughly 200,000 clones; approximately 90% were seen once. The sequenced sample consisted of peripheral blood. The origin of the receptors is a man aged 50-60 years with COVID-19, enrolled during active disease. Both conserved end residues are part of each CDR3. D genes are given only for firm matches. The listing skips clone size in some rows; elsewhere it reads once, few, many or a size class.

- TRBJ2-3 TRBV11-3 once CASSLDGGGPDTQYF TGTGCCAGCAGCCTAGACGGGGGTGGGCCAGATACGCAGTATTTT
TRBD1 TRBJ1-3 TRBV18 - CASSLGQGRNTIYF TGTGCCAGCTCACTTGGACAGGGTCGAAACACCATATATTTT
- TRBJ2-7 TRBV7-2 - CASSLGGGLSYEQYF TGTGCCAGCAGCTTAGGGGGGGGCCTTTCCTACGAGCAGTACTTC
TRBD2 TRBJ2-1 TRBV7-8 - CASNRAGSSYNEQFF TGTGCCAGCAACCGAGCGGGGAGCTCCTACAATGAGCAGTTCTTC
- TRBJ2-3 TRBV5-1 - CASSLSGELFADTQYF TGCGCCAGCAGCTTGTCTGGAGAACTATTCGCAGATACGCAGTATTTT
- TRBJ1-2 TRBV11-2 - CASSLRGGWNYGYTF TGTGCCAGCAGCTTACGAGGCGGTTGGAACTATGGCTACACCTTC
TRBD2 TRBJ2-1 TRBV4-3 - CASSQDGVAGGGEQFF TGCGCCAGCAGCCAAGATGGGGTAGCGGGGGGCGGTGAGCAGTTCTTC
- TRBJ1-2 TRBV28 - CASSLSGGGRRDGYTF TGTGCCAGCAGTTTATCCGGCGGGGGGCGTCGCGATGGCTACACCTTC
TRBD2 TRBJ2-5 TRBV5-4 - CASSRTSGRETQYF TGTGCCAGCAGCCGGACTAGCGGGAGGGAGACCCAGTACTTC
TRBD2 TRBJ2-1 TRBV19 - CASTLLAGVSNEQFF TGTGCCAGTACTCTACTAGCGGGGGTAAGCAATGAGCAGTTCTTC
TRBD1 TRBJ1-1 TRBV28 - CAGGWQGGTEAFF TGTGCCGGCGGCTGGCAGGGGGGCACTGAAGCTTTCTTT
TRBD1 TRBJ2-4 TRBV15 - CATSRDRVGTGKNIQYF TGTGCCACCAGCAGAGATAGGGTAGGGACAGGGAAAAACATTCAGTACTTC
- TRBJ2-2 TRBV24-1 - CATSPAEAGELFF TGTGCCACCAGCCCCGCGGAGGCCGGGGAGCTGTTTTTT
TRBD1 TRBJ2-1 TRBV18 - CASSPGQGPYNEQFF TGTGCCAGCTCACCGGGACAGGGCCCCTACAATGAGCAGTTCTTC
TRBD1 TRBJ2-7 TRBV18 - CASSPDRDSYEQYF TGTGCCAGCTCACCCGACAGGGACTCCTACGAGCAGTACTTC
- TRBJ2-1 TRBV5-6 few CASSPLLGRDNEQFF TGTGCCAGCAGCCCTCTCCTGGGCAGGGACAATGAGCAGTTCTTC
TRBD1 TRBJ1-5 TRBV24-1 - CATSDPTGGHQPQHF TGTGCCACCAGTGACCCGACAGGGGGCCATCAGCCCCAGCATTTT
- TRBJ2-1 TRBV9 - CASTQLLGGEQFF TGTGCCAGCACCCAACTCCTCGGCGGTGAGCAGTTCTTC
- TRBJ1-3 TRBV9 - CASSVSPGQRSGNTIYF TGTGCCAGCAGCGTATCGCCCGGACAGCGCTCTGGAAACACCATATATTTT
TRBD2 TRBJ2-7 TRBV6-1 - CASSGLAGGISYEQYF TGTGCCAGCAGTGGGCTAGCGGGAGGAATCTCCTACGAGCAGTACTTC
- TRBJ1-2 TRBV6-2/TRBV6-3 - CASSYTEDYGYTF TGTGCCAGCAGTTACACCGAGGACTATGGCTACACCTTC
- TRBJ2-2 TRBV7-2 few CASRKQGSIDGELFF TGTGCCAGCAGGAAACAGGGTTCGATAGACGGGGAGCTGTTTTTT
- TRBJ2-1 TRBV15 - CATSSGGNEQFF TGTGCCACCAGCAGTGGGGGGAATGAGCAGTTCTTC
TRBD2 TRBJ2-3 TRBV24-1 - CATSDLGRTSGGKGDTQYF TGTGCCACCAGTGATTTGGGTCGGACTAGCGGGGGTAAGGGAGATACGCAGTATTTT
TRBD2 TRBJ2-7 TRBV3-1/TRBV3-2 - CASSRGPGGMQYF TGTGCCAGCAGCCGGGGACCGGGAGGGATGCAGTACTTC
TRBD1 TRBJ1-1 TRBV5-1 - CASSIQGAPRTEAFF TGCGCCAGCAGCATTCAGGGGGCGCCCCGGACTGAAGCTTTCTTT
TRBD1 TRBJ2-1 TRBV7-3 - CASSLNRGQNEQFF TGTGCCAGCAGCTTAAACAGGGGGCAGAATGAGCAGTTCTTC
TRBD1 TRBJ1-6 TRBV7-2 - CASSPGTASSPLHF TGTGCCAGCAGCCCCGGGACAGCCTCTTCACCCCTCCACTTT
- TRBJ2-4 TRBV25-1 - CASSNTESPKNIQYF TGTGCCAGCAGTAACACAGAGTCTCCTAAAAACATTCAGTACTTC